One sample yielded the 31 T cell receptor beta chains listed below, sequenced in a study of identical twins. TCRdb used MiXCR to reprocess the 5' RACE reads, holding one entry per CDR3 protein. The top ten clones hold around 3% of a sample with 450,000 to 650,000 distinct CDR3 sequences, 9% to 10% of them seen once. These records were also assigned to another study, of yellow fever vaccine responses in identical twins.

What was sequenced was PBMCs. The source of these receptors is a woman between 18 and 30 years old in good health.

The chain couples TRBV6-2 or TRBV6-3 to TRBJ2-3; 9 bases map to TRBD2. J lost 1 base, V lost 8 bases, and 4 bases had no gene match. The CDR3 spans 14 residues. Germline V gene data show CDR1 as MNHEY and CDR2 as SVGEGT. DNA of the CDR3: TGTGCCAGCGTACTAGCGGGCGGCACAGATACGCAGTATTTT. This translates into CASVLAGGTDTQYF.

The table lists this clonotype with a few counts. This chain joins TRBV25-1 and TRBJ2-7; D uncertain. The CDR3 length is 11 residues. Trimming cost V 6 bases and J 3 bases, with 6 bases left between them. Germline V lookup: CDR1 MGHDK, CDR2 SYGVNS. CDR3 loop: CASRMGYEQYF. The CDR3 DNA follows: TGTGCCAGCAGAATGGGCTACGAGCAGTACTTC.

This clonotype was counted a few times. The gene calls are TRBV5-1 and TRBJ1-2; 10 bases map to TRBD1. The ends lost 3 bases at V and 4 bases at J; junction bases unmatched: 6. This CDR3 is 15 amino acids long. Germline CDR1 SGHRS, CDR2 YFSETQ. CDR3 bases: TGCGCCAGCAGCTCGACAGGGGGCCGGAGCTATGGCTACACCTTC. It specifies CASSSTGGRSYGYTF.

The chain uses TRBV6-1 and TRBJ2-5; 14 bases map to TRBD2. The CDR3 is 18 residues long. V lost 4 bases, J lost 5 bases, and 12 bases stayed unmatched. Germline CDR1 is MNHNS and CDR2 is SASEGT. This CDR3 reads CASSALGLAGGGAETQYF. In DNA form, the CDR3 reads TGTGCCAGCAGTGCCTTAGGACTAGCGGGAGGCGGTGCGGAGACCCAGTACTTC.

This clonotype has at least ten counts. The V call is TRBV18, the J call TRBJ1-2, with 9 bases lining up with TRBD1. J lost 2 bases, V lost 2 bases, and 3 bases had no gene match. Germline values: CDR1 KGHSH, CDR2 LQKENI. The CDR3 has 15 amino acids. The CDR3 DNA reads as TGTGCCAGCTCACCAACAGGACAGGGGAACTATGGCTACACCTTC. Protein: CASSPTGQGNYGYTF.

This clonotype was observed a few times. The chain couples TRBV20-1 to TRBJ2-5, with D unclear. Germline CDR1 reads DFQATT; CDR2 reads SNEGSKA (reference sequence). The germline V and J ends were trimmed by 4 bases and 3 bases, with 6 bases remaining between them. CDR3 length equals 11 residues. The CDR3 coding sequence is TGCAGTGCTAAACCTAAAGAGACCCAGTACTTC. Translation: CSAKPKETQYF.

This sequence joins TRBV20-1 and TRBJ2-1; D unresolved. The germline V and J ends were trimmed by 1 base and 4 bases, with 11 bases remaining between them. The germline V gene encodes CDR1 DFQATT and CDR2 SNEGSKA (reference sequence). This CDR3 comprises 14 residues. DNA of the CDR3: TGCAGTGCTAGAGGTAGCCGGAATTACAATGAGCAGTTCTTC. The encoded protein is CSARGSRNYNEQFF.

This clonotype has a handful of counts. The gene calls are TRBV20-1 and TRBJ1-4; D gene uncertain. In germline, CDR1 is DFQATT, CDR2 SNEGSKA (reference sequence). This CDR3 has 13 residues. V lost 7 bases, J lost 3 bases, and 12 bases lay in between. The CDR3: CSVWTSANEKLFF. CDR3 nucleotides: TGCAGTGTTTGGACTTCCGCTAATGAAAAACTGTTTTTT.

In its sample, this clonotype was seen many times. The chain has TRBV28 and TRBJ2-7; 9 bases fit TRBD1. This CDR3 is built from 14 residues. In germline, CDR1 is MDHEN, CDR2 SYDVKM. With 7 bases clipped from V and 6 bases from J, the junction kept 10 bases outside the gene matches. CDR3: CASTPIGTGREQYF. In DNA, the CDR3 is TGTGCCAGCACCCCGATAGGGACAGGGCGCGAGCAGTACTTC.

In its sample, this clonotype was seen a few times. The CDR3 nucleotides read TGTGCCAGCACGATACGACAGGATAGGGTAGTTGTAGCCAAAAACATTCAGTACTTC. Its protein product is CASTIRQDRVVVAKNIQYF. The chain carries TRBV2 and TRBJ2-4, with D possibly being TRBD1 (6 bases). V dropped 7 bases and J dropped 0 bases, with 25 bases sitting between them. Germline V gene data show CDR1 as SNHLY and CDR2 as FYNNEI. The length of the CDR3 is 19 residues. Variable domain in full (rest from reference TRBV2 and TRBJ2-4): EPEVTQTPSHQVTQMGQEVILRCVPISNHLYFYWYRQILGQKVEFLVSFYNNEISEKSEIFDDQFSVERPDGSNFTLKIRSTKLEDSAMYFCASTIRQDRVVVAKNIQYFGAGTRLSVL.

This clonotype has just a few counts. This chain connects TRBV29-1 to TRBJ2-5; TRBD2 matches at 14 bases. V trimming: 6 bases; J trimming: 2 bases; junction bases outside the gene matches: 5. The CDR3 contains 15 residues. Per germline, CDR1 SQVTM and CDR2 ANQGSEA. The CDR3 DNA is TGCAGCGTACGACTAGCGGGGGGGCCGCAAGAGACCCAGTACTTC. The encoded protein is CSVRLAGGPQETQYF.

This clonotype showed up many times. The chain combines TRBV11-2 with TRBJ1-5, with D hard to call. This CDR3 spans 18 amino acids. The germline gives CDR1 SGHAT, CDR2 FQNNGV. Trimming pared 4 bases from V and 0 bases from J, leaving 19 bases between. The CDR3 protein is CASSSLADMIYSNQPQHF. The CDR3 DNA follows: TGTGCCAGCAGCTCCCTAGCAGACATGATTTATAGCAATCAGCCCCAGCATTTT. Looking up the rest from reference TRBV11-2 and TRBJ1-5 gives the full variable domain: EAGVAQSPRYKIIEKRQSVAFWCNPISGHATLYWYQQILGQGPKLLIQFQNNGVVDDSQLPKDRFSAERLKGVDSTLKIQPAKLEDSAVYLCASSSLADMIYSNQPQHFGDGTRLSIL.

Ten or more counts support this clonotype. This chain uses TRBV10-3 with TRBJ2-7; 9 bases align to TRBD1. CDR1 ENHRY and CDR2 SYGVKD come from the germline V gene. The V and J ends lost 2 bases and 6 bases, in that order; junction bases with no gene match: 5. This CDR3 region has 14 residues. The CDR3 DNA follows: TGTGCCATCAGTGAGCCCGGGACAGGGTTCGAGCAGTACTTC. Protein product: CAISEPGTGFEQYF.

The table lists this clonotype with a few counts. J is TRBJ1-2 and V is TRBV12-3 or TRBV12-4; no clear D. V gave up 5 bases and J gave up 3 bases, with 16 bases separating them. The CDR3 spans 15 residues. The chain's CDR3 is CASSLSVKTYYGYTF. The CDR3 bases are TGTGCCAGCAGTCTATCAGTGAAAACGTACTATGGCTACACCTTC.

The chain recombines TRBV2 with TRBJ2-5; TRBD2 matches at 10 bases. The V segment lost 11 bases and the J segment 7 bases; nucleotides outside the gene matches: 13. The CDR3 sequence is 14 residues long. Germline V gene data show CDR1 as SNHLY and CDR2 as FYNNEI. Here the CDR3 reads CAGRRTSGQGTQYF. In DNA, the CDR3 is TGTGCCGGCCGAAGGACTAGCGGACAGGGGACCCAGTACTTC.

The CDR3 protein is CASSARDNTDTQYF. CDR3 in DNA: TGTGCCAGCAGCGCACGGGACAACACAGATACGCAGTATTTT. This rearrangement joins TRBV7-9 to TRBJ2-3; D may be TRBD1 (6 bases). CDR1 SEHNR and CDR2 FQNEAQ come from the germline V gene (reference sequence). CDR3 size: 14 residues. V was cut by 5 bases and J by 2 bases, with 11 bases left in between.

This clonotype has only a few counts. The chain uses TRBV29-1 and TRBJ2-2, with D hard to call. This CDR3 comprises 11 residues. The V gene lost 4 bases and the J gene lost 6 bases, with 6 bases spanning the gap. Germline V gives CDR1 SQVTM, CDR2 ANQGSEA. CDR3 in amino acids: CSVGSAGELFF. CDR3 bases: TGCAGCGTTGGAAGTGCCGGGGAGCTGTTTTTT.

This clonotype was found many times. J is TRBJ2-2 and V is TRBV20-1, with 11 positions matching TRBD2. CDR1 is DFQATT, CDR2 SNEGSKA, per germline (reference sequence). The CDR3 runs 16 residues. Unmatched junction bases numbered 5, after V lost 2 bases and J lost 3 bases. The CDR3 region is CSARNLAGGDTGELFF. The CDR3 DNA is TGCAGTGCTAGAAACTTAGCGGGGGGGGACACCGGGGAGCTGTTTTTT.

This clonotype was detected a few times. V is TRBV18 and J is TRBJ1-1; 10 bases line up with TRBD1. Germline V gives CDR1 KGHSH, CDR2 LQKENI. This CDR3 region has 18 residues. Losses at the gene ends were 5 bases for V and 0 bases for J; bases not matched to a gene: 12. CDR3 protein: CASSATGGGRRMNTEAFF. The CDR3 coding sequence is TGTGCCAGCTCAGCGACAGGGGGCGGAAGAAGAATGAACACTGAAGCTTTCTTT. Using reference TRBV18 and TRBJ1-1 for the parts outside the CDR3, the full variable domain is NAGVMQNPRHLVRRRGQEARLRCSPMKGHSHVYWYRQLPEEGLKFMVYLQKENIIDESGMPKERFSAEFPKEGPSILRIQQVVRGDSAAYFCASSATGGGRRMNTEAFFGQGTRLTVV.

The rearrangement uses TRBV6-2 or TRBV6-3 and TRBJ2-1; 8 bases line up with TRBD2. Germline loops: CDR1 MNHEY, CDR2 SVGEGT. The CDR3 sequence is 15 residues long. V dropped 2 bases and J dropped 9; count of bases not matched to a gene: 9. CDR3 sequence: CASSYNLGLVGEQFF. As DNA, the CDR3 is TGTGCCAGCAGTTACAATTTGGGACTAGTTGGTGAGCAGTTCTTC.

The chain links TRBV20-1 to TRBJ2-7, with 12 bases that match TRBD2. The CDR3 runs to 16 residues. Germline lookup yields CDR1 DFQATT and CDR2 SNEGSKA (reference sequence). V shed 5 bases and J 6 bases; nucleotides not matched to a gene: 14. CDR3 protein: CSAEKTSGRSLVEQYF. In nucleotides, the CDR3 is TGCAGTGCTGAAAAAACTAGCGGGAGGTCTCTGGTCGAGCAGTACTTC.

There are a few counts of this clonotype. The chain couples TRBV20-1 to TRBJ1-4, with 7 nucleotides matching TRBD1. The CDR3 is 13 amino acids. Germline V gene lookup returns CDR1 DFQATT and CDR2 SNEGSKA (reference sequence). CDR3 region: CADRDATNEKLFF. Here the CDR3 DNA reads TGCGCTGACAGGGATGCAACTAATGAAAAACTGTTTTTT.

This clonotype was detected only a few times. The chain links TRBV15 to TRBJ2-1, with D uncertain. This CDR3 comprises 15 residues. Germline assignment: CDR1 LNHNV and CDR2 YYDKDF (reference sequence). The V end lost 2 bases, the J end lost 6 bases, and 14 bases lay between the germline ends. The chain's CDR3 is CATSRLGTEGNEQFF. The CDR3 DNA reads TGTGCCACCAGCAGATTGGGTACAGAAGGCAATGAGCAGTTCTTC.

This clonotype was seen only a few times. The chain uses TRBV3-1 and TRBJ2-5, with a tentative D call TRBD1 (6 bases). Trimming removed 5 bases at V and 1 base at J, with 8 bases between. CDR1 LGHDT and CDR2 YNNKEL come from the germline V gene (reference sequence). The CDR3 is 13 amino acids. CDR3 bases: TGTGCCAGCAGCGGACAGCTCCAAGAGACCCAGTACTTC. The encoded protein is CASSGQLQETQYF.

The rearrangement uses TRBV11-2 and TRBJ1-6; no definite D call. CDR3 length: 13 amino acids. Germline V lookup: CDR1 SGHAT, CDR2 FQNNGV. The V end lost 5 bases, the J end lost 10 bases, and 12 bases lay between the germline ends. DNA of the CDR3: TGTGCCAGCAGCCCGGACCTTGGGTCACCCCTCCACTTT. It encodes CASSPDLGSPLHF.

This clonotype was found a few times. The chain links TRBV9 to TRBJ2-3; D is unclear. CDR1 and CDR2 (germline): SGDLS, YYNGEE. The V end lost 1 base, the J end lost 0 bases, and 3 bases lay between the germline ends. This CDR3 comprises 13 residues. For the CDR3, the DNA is TGTGCCAGCAGCGTAATGAGCACAGATACGCAGTATTTT. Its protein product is CASSVMSTDTQYF.

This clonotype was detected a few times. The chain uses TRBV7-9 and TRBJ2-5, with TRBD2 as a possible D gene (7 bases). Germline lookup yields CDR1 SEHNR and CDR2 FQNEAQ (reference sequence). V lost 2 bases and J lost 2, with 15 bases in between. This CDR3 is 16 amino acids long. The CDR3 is CASSLWVAGAQETQYF. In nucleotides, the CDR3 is TGTGCCAGCAGCTTATGGGTGGCGGGGGCACAAGAGACCCAGTACTTC.

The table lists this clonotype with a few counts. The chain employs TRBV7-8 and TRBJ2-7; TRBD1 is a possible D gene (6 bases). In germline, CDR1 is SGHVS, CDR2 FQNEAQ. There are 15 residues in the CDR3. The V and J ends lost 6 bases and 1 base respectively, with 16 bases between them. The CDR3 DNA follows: TGTGCCAGCAGACAAGAACCAGGGGCTTCCTACGAGCAGTACTTC. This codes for CASRQEPGASYEQYF.

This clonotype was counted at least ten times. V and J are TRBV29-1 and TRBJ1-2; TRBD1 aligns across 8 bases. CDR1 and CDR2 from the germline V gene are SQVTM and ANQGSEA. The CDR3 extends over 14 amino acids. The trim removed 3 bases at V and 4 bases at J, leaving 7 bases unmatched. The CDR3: CSVEGTGGPYGYTF. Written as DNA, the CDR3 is TGCAGCGTTGAGGGCACAGGGGGACCCTATGGCTACACCTTC.

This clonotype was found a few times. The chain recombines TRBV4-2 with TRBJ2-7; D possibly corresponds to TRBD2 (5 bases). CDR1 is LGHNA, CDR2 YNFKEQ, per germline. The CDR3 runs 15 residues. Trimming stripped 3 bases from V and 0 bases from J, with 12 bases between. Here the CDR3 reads CASSQEAESSYEQYF. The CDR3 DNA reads TGTGCCAGCAGCCAGGAAGCGGAAAGCTCCTACGAGCAGTACTTC.

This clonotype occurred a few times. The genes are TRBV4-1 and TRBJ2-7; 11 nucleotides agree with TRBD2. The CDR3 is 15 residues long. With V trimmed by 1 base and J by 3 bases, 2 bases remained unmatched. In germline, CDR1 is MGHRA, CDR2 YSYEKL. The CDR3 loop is CASSQVAGGGYEQYF. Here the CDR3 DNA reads TGCGCCAGCAGCCAAGTAGCGGGAGGGGGCTACGAGCAGTACTTC.